This T cell receptor beta chain was identified during a study of T cell responses to AZD1222 COVID-19 vaccine. Study-level results: Donors were largely white British and mainly female; clonal diversity was possibly underestimated.

Method: immunoSEQ multiplex PCR; TCRdb's copy keeps in-frame clones and lacks some. The sample holds approximately 85,000 clones, around 86% seen once. About this clone itself: Its antigen is not known.

The CDR3 is 19 residues long. Trimming stripped 2 bases from V and 4 bases from J, with 26 bases between. CDR1 SEHNR and CDR2 FQNEAQ come from the germline V gene (reference sequence). The sample consisted of peripheral blood, taken on day 0 of AZD1222 vaccination. This clonotype originated in an adult in good health. The V call is TRBV7-9, the J call TRBJ1-2; D is undetermined. The CDR3 DNA reads as TGTGCCAGCAGCTTATCTCTGGGTACTACTAGGACGGTTTTCTATGGCTACACCTTC. Translated: CASSLSLGTTRTVFYGYTF.